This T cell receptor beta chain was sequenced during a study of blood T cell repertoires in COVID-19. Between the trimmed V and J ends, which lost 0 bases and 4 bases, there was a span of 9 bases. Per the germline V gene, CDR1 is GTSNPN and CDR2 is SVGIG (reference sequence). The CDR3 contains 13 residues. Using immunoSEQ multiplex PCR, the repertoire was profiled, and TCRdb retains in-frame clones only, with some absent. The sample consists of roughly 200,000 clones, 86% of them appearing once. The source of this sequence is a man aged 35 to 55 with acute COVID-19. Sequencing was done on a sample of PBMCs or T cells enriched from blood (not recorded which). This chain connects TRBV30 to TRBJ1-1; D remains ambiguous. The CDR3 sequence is CAWSVYRSTEAFF. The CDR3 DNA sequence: TGTGCCTGGAGTGTGTACCGTAGCACTGAAGCTTTCTTT.